This TCR beta chain was sequenced during a study of coeliac disease (dated by TCRdb to 2022 to 2024). Background for the entire study: Coeliac patients were classed as newly diagnosed active disease, refractory coeliac disease type I, or disease controlled by a gluten-free diet. Because high-resolution HLA typing was not available, biased TRBV7-2 usage was examined as a proof of principle. TRB sequencing worked for samples from 26 to 35 subjects, and these included about 22 paired bulk unsorted intraepithelial and lamina propria cell samples. Next-generation sequencing of rearranged TRB and TRG CDR3 regions was used on small intestinal lymphocyte fractions taken from coeliac and non-coeliac patients. The study set out to describe the TR repertoires of small intestinal T cells in active coeliac disease, refractory type I coeliac disease, and coeliac disease treated with a gluten-free diet. The full study included 30 patients: about 22 with serologically confirmed coeliac disease and 8 controls with non-small intestinal disorders.

Overall results and qualifications from the work: Compared with controls, active coeliac intraepithelial and lamina propria samples had TRB and TRG repertoires of lower clonality, which suggests that diverse T cells were recruited. The authors considered the approach unsuitable for unbiased detection of gliadin-specific T cells, which are scarce and rarely shared between patients. Cross-contamination between compartments was possible, because separating intraepithelial cells from lamina propria cells did not produce high-purity fractions. For the most part, TRB repertoires were private, with most amino acid sequences found in only one sample, and V-gene usage showed no significant difference across disease groups.

Receptor amplification or capture employed the immunoSEQ multiplex PCR assay. The TR loci were subjected to amplification by multiplexed PCR, for which V gene segments served as targets of the forward primers and J gene segments as targets of the reverse primers. The amplified CDR3 regions were sequenced using the Illumina HiSeq System. In the source study's methods: Closely related reads were merged with a nearest-neighbour algorithm so that PCR and sequencing errors were removed and data were collapsed into unique sequences. Two measures summarised the repertoires: clonality, and T cell density, defined as TR molecules per amount of genomic DNA input. Public TRs were defined as CDR3 amino acid sequences in at least 80% of unsorted samples, then tested for differential abundance between coeliac and control samples. Kruskal-Wallis tests followed by Dunn post-tests were used to test for differences in clonality and density between disease groups. Held by TCRdb, this immuneACCESS table contains in-frame sequences only and omits some clones. Under half of the omission traces to an unresolved V gene where checked; the cause of the rest is unknown. D and trimming come from the DNA, and the V and J calls and clone size come from that table. The sample table shows thousands of clones, and less than 85% are seen once. Of the sample, approximately 14% is held by the ten largest clones.

About this clone itself: Its antigen specificity is not known. Base-call qualities are not available, and no considerably larger clone is one nucleotide away.

Cells were frozen in liquid nitrogen in DMSO/FBS as aliquots of a few hundred thousand cells, with a single aliquot from each fraction going to sequencing. Every one of the 30 patients in the study had endoscopy and a small intestinal biopsy. Intraepithelial cells were released by stirring biopsies for one hour at 37°C in RPMI containing EGTA, MgCl2 and 1% FBS. Genomic DNA was extracted from frozen unsorted cell fractions with the Qiagen DNeasy blood extraction kit. From the germline V gene (reference sequence), CDR1 is MNHEY and CDR2 is SMNVEV. The V and J ends are trimmed by 1 base and 10 bases, leaving 16 bases between them. The cysteine opens and the phenylalanine closes a CDR3 of 14 amino acids. The read is trimmed to its CDR3 DNA, 42 bases read in frame from base 1.

Rearrangement joined TRBV27 to TRBJ1-1; there is no confident call for the D gene. The sequence was collected from a man younger than 35 with celiac disease on a gluten-free diet. The specimen sequenced was intraepithelial lymphocytes from the gut. Per the publication, the cell subset or site label means: intraepithelial cell (IEC) fraction of small intestinal biopsy. CDR3 region: CASSLYDSTAGAFF. Read as DNA, the sequence is TGTGCCAGCAGTTTATACGACTCAACTGCGGGAGCTTTCTTT.